Below are 23 T cell receptor beta chains sequenced from a single sample in a study of blood T cell repertoires in COVID-19. Method: immunoSEQ multiplex PCR; TCRdb's copy keeps in-frame clones and lacks some. The sample shows some 110,000 clones, roughly 81% of them seen only once. Specimen: peripheral blood. The receptor source for this set is a man in his forties with acute or convalescent COVID-19.

The V and J genes are TRBV3-1 (or the pseudogene TRBV3-2) and TRBJ1-2, with a possible D match to TRBD1 (6 bases). The CDR3 is made up of 15 amino acids. Germline CDR1 is LGHDT and CDR2 is YNNKEL (reference sequence). Trimming shortened V by 1 base and J by 6 bases, and 15 bases separated the two germline ends. CDR3: CASSQVGGAKDGYTF. CDR3 DNA: TGTGCCAGCAGCCAAGTGGGGGGGGCAAAAGATGGCTACACCTTC.

The genes are TRBV11-3 and TRBJ2-2; no reliable D call. CDR1 and CDR2 (germline): SGHNT, YENEEA. The CDR3 extends over 16 amino acids. Deletions cut 3 bases from V and 0 bases from J, with 11 bases between. Written as DNA, the CDR3 is TGTGCCAGCAGCTTGGGTGGCCAGGCGAACACCGGGGAGCTGTTTTTT. Its translation is CASSLGGQANTGELFF.

The chain is built from TRBV6-5 and TRBJ2-1; tentatively, D is TRBD2 (6 bases). Germline assignment: CDR1 MNHEY and CDR2 SVGAGI. The CDR3 contains 12 residues. Trimming pared 6 bases from V and 8 bases from J, leaving 11 bases between. CDR3 DNA sequence: TGTGCCAGCAGCCGAACGGGGGATGAGCAGTTCTTC. Its translation is CASSRTGDEQFF.

The CDR3 DNA reads TGTGCCAGCAGTCGGCTCCTTACGGGCTACGAGCAGTACTTC. Its protein product is CASSRLLTGYEQYF. This chain uses TRBV6-5 with TRBJ2-7; no firm D call. CDR1 and CDR2 (germline): MNHEY, SVGAGI. The CDR3 has 14 residues. The V end was cut by 5 bases, the J end by 3 bases, with 14 bases between.

This clone was observed a single time. The rearrangement joins TRBV18 to TRBJ1-4, with D tentatively TRBD1 (5 bases). Looked up from germline, CDR1 is KGHSH and CDR2 is LQKENI. There are 16 residues in the CDR3. V lost 3 bases and J lost 4, with 15 bases in between. The CDR3 DNA reads as TGTGCCAGCTCACCGTTCGGTTCAGGGAATAATGAAAAACTGTTTTTT. It is translated as CASSPFGSGNNEKLFF.

This clone was observed once. The genes are TRBV11-3 and TRBJ2-2, with D perhaps matching TRBD1 (6 bases). Trimming cost V 5 bases and J 6 bases, with 16 bases left between them. CDR1 is SGHNT, CDR2 YENEEA, per germline. This CDR3 contains 15 residues. For the CDR3, the DNA is TGTGCCAGCAGCACTTCAAGGGGGAAGGCCGGGGAGCTGTTTTTT. It is translated as CASSTSRGKAGELFF.

This sequence joins TRBV2 and TRBJ2-3; D is undetermined. The CDR3 contains 15 residues. CDR1 SNHLY and CDR2 FYNNEI come from the germline V gene. V lost 2 bases, J lost 1 base, and 10 bases lay in between. The CDR3 DNA reads as TGTGCCAGCAGTGAACAGACCCTAGGCACAGATACGCAGTATTTT. It encodes CASSEQTLGTDTQYF.

This rearrangement joins TRBV29-1 to TRBJ2-2, with TRBD2 matching over 10 bases. Germline V gene lookup returns CDR1 SQVTM and CDR2 ANQGSEA. The CDR3 sequence is 13 residues long. J gave up 6 bases and V 7 bases, and 5 bases lay outside the gene matches. Here the CDR3 DNA reads TGCAGCGCGGCAAGCGGGAGGGCCGGGGAGCTGTTTTTT. Translated: CSAASGRAGELFF.

This clone was seen only a few times. The J gene is TRBJ2-1, the V gene TRBV7-2, with D tentatively TRBD2 (7 bases). This CDR3 comprises 17 residues. Germline V lookup: CDR1 SGHTA, CDR2 FQGNSA. The V end lost 1 base, the J end lost 3 bases, and 16 bases lay between the germline ends. The CDR3 reads CASSLGVGGGFYNEQFF. CDR3 nucleotide sequence: TGTGCCAGCAGCTTAGGGGTCGGCGGGGGCTTCTACAATGAGCAGTTCTTC.

The V gene is TRBV6-5, the J gene TRBJ2-2; TRBD2 matches at 8 bases. This CDR3 is built from 15 residues. With 10 bases clipped from V and 3 bases from J, the junction kept 10 bases outside the gene matches. From germline, CDR1 is MNHEY and CDR2 SVGAGI. CDR3 in amino acids: CATALGAGDTGELFF. The CDR3, as DNA: TGTGCCACAGCCCTGGGAGCGGGGGACACCGGGGAGCTGTTTTTT.

The chain links TRBV7-9 to TRBJ2-1; D is undetermined. Trimming shortened V by 5 bases and J by 5 bases, and 10 bases separated the two germline ends. The CDR3 is 13 amino acids. CDR1 SEHNR and CDR2 FQNEAQ come from the germline V gene (reference sequence). The CDR3 loop is CASSLGIHNEQFF. The DNA of the CDR3 is TGTGCCAGCAGCCTTGGCATCCACAATGAGCAGTTCTTC.

The V and J genes are TRBV27 and TRBJ2-3; 8 bases line up with TRBD1. The CDR3 contains 15 residues. The germline gives CDR1 MNHEY, CDR2 SMNVEV (reference sequence). Trimming took 3 bases from V and 6 from J; bases not matched to a gene: 8. CDR3 in amino acids: CASSFGQGYLDTQYF. CDR3 coding DNA: TGTGCCAGCAGTTTCGGACAGGGCTACCTGGATACGCAGTATTTT.

This sequence joins TRBV6-2 or TRBV6-3 and TRBJ2-7, with D perhaps TRBD1 (5 bases). Deletions cut 2 bases from V and 0 bases from J, with 8 bases between. The CDR3 extends over 14 amino acids. Germline V gene data show CDR1 as MNHEY and CDR2 as SVGEGT. The CDR3 bases are TGTGCCAGCAGTTACGTGGGGCCCTCCTACGAGCAGTACTTC. It yields the protein CASSYVGPSYEQYF.

This clone showed up just a few times. The CDR3 coding sequence is TGTGCCACCAGTGATTTCACAGGGCACAATGAGCAGTTCTTC. The encoded protein is CATSDFTGHNEQFF. V gene TRBV24-1 combines with J gene TRBJ2-1; TRBD1 might be the D (6 bases). This CDR3 region has 14 residues. CDR1 and CDR2 (germline): KGHDR, SFDVKD. V was clipped by 1 base and J by 5 bases, with 8 bases between them.

This sequence joins TRBV6-2 or TRBV6-3 and TRBJ2-7, with 7 bases identical to TRBD1. The CDR3 spans 14 residues. V lost 4 bases and J lost 2; bases outside the gene matches: 5. In germline, CDR1 is MNHEY, CDR2 SVGEGT. CDR3 protein: CASSFLQGAYEQYF. The CDR3 DNA is TGTGCCAGCAGTTTCCTCCAGGGGGCCTACGAGCAGTACTTC.

The rearrangement uses TRBV5-1 and TRBJ1-1; D is possibly TRBD1 (5 bases). The CDR3 has 13 residues. Germline V gene data show CDR1 as SGHRS and CDR2 as YFSETQ. The V gene lost 1 base and the J gene lost 9 bases, with 13 bases spanning the gap. The CDR3 sequence: CASSLKGARKAFF. The CDR3 DNA reads as TGCGCCAGCAGCTTGAAAGGGGCCCGGAAAGCTTTCTTT.

The chain has TRBV3-1 (or the pseudogene TRBV3-2) and TRBJ2-1; possibly TRBD2 for D (6 bases). CDR1 LGHDT and CDR2 YNNKEL come from the germline V gene (reference sequence). Trimming removed 4 bases from V and 8 bases from J, with 12 bases in between. This CDR3 is 13 amino acids long. CDR3 nucleotides: TGTGCCAGCAGCCTCGGGCGGGAAGATGAGCAGTTCTTC. Protein: CASSLGREDEQFF.

This clone was observed many times. Sequence at one end of the junction differs from germline and may be a read error. V usage is TRBV7-6 and J usage is TRBJ2-5, with D perhaps matching TRBD1 (6 bases). The V gene's germline CDR1 is SGHVS and CDR2 FNYEAQ. The CDR3 covers 13 residues. In DNA, the CDR3 is TGTGCCAGCAGCTTAGGCCAGACAGGACCTGTTCACTTC. Translating it yields CASSLGQTGPVHF.

The chain combines TRBV7-2 with TRBJ2-7; weak D call: TRBD2 (6 bases). The germline CDR1 and CDR2 sequences are SGHTA and FQGNSA. This CDR3 is 16 amino acids long. V lost 1 base and J 2 bases, leaving 15 bases between the germline ends. CDR3 DNA sequence: TGTGCCAGCAGCTTAGTATCGGGAGTAGGGCCCTACGAGCAGTACTTC. Amino acids: CASSLVSGVGPYEQYF.

The gene calls are TRBV2 and TRBJ2-2; 7 bases map to TRBD1. Germline CDR1 and CDR2: SNHLY and FYNNEI. The length of the CDR3 is 14 residues. V shed 5 bases, J shed 4 bases, and the junction held 4 bases outside the gene matches. DNA of the CDR3: TGTGCCAGCAGTCCCCGGACAGGCACCGGGGAGCTGTTTTTT. It is translated as CASSPRTGTGELFF.

This clone occurred once. This chain joins TRBV2 and TRBJ2-2, with D unclear. CDR1 is SNHLY, CDR2 FYNNEI, per germline. The CDR3 loop spans 13 amino acids. Trimming pared 5 bases from V and 2 bases from J, leaving 6 bases between. Here the CDR3 DNA reads TGTGCCAGCAGTCTCCTAAACACCGGGGAGCTGTTTTTT. This translates into CASSLLNTGELFF.

The chain links TRBV5-4 to TRBJ1-2; D is perhaps TRBD1 (5 bases). Trimming left V 0 bases short and J 7 bases short, with 16 bases between. There are 15 residues in the CDR3. The germline V gene has CDR1 SGHNT and CDR2 YYREEE (reference sequence). This CDR3 reads CASSLAWGGSSGYTF. The CDR3 nucleotides read TGTGCCAGCAGCTTGGCCTGGGGGGGGTCGAGTGGCTACACCTTC.

This clone was seen a few times. CDR3 residues: CASSLARGGGRGRNEQFF. CDR3 nucleotide sequence: TGCGCCAGCAGCTTGGCCAGGGGTGGTGGTAGGGGTAGAAATGAGCAGTTCTTC. The V and J genes are TRBV5-1 and TRBJ2-1, with TRBD1 as a possible D gene (6 bases). The CDR3 contains 18 residues. V was cut by 0 bases and J by 7 bases, with 23 bases left in between. Germline CDR1 reads SGHRS; CDR2 reads YFSETQ.